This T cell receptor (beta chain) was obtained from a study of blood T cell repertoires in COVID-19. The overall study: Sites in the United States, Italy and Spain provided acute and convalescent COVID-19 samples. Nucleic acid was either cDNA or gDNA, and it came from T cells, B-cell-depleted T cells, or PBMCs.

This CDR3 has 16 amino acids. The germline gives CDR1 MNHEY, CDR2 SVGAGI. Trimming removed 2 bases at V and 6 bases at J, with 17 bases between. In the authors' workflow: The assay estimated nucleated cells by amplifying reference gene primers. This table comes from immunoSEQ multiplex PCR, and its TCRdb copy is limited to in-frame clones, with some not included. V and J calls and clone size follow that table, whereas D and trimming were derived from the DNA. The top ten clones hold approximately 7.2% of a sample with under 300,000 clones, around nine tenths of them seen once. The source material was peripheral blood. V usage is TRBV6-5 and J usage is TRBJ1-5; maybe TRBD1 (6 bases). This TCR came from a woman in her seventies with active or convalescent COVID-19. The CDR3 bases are TGTGCCAGCAGTTACGCAAGAACACAGGGAACTCAGCCCCAGCATTTT. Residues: CASSYARTQGTQPQHF.